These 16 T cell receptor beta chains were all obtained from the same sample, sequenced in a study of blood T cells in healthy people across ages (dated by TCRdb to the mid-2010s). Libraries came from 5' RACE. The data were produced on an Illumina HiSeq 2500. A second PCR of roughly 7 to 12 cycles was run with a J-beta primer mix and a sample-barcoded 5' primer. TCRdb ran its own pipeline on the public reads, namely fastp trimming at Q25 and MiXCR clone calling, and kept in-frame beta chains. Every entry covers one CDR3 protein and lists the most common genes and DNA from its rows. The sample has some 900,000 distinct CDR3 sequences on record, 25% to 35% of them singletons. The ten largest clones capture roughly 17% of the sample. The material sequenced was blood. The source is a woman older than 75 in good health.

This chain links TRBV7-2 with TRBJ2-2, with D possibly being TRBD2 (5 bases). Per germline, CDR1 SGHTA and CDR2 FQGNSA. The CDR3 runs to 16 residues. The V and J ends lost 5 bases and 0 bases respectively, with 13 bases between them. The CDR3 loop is CASSLRRIANTGELFF. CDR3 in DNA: TGTGCCAGCAGCCTCAGGAGGATCGCGAACACCGGGGAGCTGTTTTTT.

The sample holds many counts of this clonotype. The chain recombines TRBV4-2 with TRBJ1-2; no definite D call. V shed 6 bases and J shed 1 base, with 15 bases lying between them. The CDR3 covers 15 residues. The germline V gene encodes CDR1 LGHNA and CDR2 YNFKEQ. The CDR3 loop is CASRGRVADNYGYTF. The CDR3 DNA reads TGTGCCAGCAGGGGAAGGGTGGCGGATAACTATGGCTACACCTTC.

In DNA, the CDR3 is TGCGCCAGCAGCTGGGGCAGCCGCGGGAATGAGCAGTTCTTC. Translation: CASSWGSRGNEQFF. V and J are TRBV5-1 and TRBJ2-1; D is tentatively TRBD1 or TRBD2 (5 bases each). V lost 3 bases, J lost 7 bases, and 14 bases lay in between. The CDR3 sequence is 14 residues long. The germline V gene has CDR1 SGHRS and CDR2 YFSETQ.

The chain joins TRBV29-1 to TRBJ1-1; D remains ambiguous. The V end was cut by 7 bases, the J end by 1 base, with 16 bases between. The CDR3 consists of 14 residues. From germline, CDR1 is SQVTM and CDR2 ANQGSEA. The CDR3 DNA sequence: TGCAGCGGCATAAGTCGGGGTTCGAACACTGAAGCTTTCTTT. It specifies CSGISRGSNTEAFF.

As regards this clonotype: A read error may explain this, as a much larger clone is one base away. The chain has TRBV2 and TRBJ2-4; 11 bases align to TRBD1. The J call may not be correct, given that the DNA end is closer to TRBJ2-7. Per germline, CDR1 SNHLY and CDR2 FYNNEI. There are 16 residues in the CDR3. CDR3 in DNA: TGTGCCAGCAGTGAAGGGACAGGGGGCGCTAACCACGAGCAGTACTTC. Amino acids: CASSEGTGGANHEQYF.

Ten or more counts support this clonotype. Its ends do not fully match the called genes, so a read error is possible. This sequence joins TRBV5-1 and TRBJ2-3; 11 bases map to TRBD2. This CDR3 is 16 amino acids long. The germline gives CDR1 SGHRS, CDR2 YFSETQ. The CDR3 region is CASSLELAGGTDTQYF. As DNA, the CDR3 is TGTGCCAGCAGCTTAGAACTAGCGGGGGGCACAGATACGCAGTATTTT.

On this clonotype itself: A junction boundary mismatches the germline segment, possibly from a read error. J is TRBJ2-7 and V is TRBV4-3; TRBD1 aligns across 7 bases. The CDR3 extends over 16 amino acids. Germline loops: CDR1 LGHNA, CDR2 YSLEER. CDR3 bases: TGCGCCAGCAACCAAGATCGGGCAGGGGGATCCTACGAGCAGTACTTC. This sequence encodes CASNQDRAGGSYEQYF.

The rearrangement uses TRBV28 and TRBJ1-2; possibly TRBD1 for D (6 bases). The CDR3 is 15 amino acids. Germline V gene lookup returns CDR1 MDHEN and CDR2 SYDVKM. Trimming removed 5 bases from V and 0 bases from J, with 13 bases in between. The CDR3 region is CASSDTGLANYGYTF. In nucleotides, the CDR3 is TGTGCCAGCAGTGATACAGGGTTAGCTAACTATGGCTACACCTTC.

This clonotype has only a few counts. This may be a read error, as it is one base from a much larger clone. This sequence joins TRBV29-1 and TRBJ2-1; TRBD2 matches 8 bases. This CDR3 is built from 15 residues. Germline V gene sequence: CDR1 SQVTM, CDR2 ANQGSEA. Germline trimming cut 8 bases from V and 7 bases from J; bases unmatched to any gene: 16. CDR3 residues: CSSQLVAGIGNEQFF. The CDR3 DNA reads TGCAGCTCCCAGTTGGTAGCGGGGATTGGGAATGAGCAGTTCTTC.

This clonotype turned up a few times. CDR3 region: CASSQGHTQRDGYTF. The CDR3 DNA reads as TGTGCCAGCAGCCAAGGCCATACTCAACGAGATGGCTACACCTTC. The V and J genes are TRBV3-1 and TRBJ1-2, with D hard to call. The ends were cut back, 1 base at V and 6 bases at J, with 15 bases in the middle. CDR1 is LGHDT, CDR2 YNNKEL, per germline (reference sequence). The CDR3 runs 15 residues.

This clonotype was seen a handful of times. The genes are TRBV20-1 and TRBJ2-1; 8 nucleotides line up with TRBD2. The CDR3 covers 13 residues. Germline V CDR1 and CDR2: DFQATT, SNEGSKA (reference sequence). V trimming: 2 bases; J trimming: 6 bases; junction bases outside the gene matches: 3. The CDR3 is CSARSLAGNEQFF. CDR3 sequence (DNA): TGCAGTGCTAGATCGCTAGCGGGCAATGAGCAGTTCTTC.

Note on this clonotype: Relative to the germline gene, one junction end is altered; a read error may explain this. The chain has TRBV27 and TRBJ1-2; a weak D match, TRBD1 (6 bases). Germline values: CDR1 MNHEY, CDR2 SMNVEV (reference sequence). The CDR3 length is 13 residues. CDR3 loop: CTSSSTGLRGYTF. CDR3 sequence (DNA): TGTACCAGCAGTTCCACAGGGTTGCGTGGCTACACCTTC.

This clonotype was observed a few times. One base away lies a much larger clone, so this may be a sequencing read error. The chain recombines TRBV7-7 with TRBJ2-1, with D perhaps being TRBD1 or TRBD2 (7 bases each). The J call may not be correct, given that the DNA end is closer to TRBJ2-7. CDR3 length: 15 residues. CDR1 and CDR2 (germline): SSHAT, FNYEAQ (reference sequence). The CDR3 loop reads CASSRGDSSYNEQYF. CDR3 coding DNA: TGTGCCAGCAGCCGGGGGGACAGCTCCTACAATGAGCAGTACTTC.

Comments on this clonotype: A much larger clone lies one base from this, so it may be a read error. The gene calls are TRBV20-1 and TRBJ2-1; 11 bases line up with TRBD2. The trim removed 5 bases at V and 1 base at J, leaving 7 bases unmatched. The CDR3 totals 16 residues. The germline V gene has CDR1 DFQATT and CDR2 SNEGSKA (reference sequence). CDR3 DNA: TGCAGTGCTGGGGAACTAGCGGGGGCTTCCTACAATGAGCAGTTCTTC. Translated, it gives CSAGELAGASYNEQFF.

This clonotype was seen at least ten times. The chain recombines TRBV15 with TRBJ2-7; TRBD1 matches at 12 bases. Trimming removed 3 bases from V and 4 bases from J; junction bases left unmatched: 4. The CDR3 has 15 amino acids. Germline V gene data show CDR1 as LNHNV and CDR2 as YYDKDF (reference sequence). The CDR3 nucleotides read TGTGCCACCAGCAGGGGGACAGGGGGCTCGTACGAGCAGTACTTC. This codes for CATSRGTGGSYEQYF.

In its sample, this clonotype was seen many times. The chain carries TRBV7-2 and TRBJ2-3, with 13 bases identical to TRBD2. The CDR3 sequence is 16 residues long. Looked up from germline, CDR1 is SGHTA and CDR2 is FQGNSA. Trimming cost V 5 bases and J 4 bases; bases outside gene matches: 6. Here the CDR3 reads CASSLTSGGRADTQYF. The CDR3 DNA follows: TGTGCCAGCAGCCTGACTAGCGGGGGGCGCGCAGATACGCAGTATTTT.